The 11 T cell receptor beta chains in this list originate from one sample, sequenced in a study of CD8+CD57+ T cells in acquired aplastic anemia. Profiling that covered TCR beta VDJ and CDR3 relied on genomic DNA as its template. TCRdb passed the reads through MiXCR, listing each CDR3 protein once. The table has 150,000 to 200,000 distinct CDR3 sequences, about 64% seen once; the top ten hold more than 45%. Sample: sorted CD4+, CD8+, or CD8+CD57+ T cells (not recorded which) from PBMCs. The receptors shown here come from a human donor with severe aplastic anemia or a healthy control (not recorded which).

This rearrangement joins TRBV7-9 to TRBJ1-5, with a tentative D call TRBD1 (6 bases). The CDR3 consists of 14 residues. Trimming shortened V by 9 bases and J by 5 bases, and 17 bases separated the two germline ends. CDR1 is SEHNR, CDR2 FQNEAQ, per germline (reference sequence). CDR3 DNA: TGTGCCAGTAGTATCCCCAACAGGGATCAGCCCCAGCATTTT. Translating gives CASSIPNRDQPQHF.

The V call is TRBV5-4, the J call TRBJ2-1, with 10 bases identical to TRBD2. The V gene's germline CDR1 is SGHNT and CDR2 YYREEE (reference sequence). V lost 2 bases to trimming and J lost 8 bases; unmatched junction nucleotides: 7. The CDR3 sequence is 15 residues long. CDR3 region: CASSLAGGPVYEQFF. CDR3 DNA: TGTGCCAGCAGCTTAGCGGGGGGGCCTGTCTATGAGCAGTTCTTC.

The table lists this clonotype with many counts. CDR3 nucleotide sequence: TGCAGTGCTAGAGGCGGGACTAGCGGGGGGGCCCTCGGGTACGAGCAGTACTTC. It encodes CSARGGTSGGALGYEQYF. The chain combines TRBV20-1 with TRBJ2-7; the match to TRBD2 covers 16 bases. Germline V gives CDR1 DFQATT, CDR2 SNEGSKA (reference sequence). Unmatched junction bases numbered 10, after V lost 1 base and J lost 4 bases. This CDR3 is built from 18 residues.

The genes are TRBV5-4 and TRBJ2-2, with 8 bases identical to TRBD2. The CDR3 length is 17 residues. With V trimmed by 5 bases and J by 0 bases, 9 bases remained unmatched. The germline gives CDR1 SGHNT, CDR2 YYREEE (reference sequence). CDR3 region: CASSTHAGGANTGELFF. In nucleotides, the CDR3 is TGTGCCAGCAGTACGCATGCCGGGGGGGCGAACACCGGGGAGCTGTTTTTT.

V gene TRBV2 combines with J gene TRBJ2-2, with 8 positions matching TRBD1. After removal of 1 base from V and 8 bases from J, the junction contained 3 bases not matched to a gene. The CDR3 covers 14 residues. Germline V gives CDR1 SNHLY, CDR2 FYNNEI. CDR3: CASSEVTGGGELFF. For the CDR3, the DNA is TGTGCCAGCAGTGAAGTAACAGGGGGAGGGGAGCTGTTTTTT.

V and J are TRBV19 and TRBJ1-4; D gene uncertain. Trimming stripped 4 bases from V and 7 bases from J, with 13 bases between. Germline loops: CDR1 LNHDA, CDR2 SQIVND (reference sequence). CDR3 length: 14 residues. CDR3 bases: TGTGCCAGTAGTACCCAAGGAGCGGCTGAAAAACTGTTTTTT. It translates to CASSTQGAAEKLFF.

This chain uses TRBV19 with TRBJ1-1; D is ambiguous. Germline V CDR1 and CDR2: LNHDA, SQIVND (reference sequence). Between the trimmed V and J ends, which lost 3 bases and 6 bases, there was a span of 14 bases. This CDR3 is 14 amino acids long. In DNA, the CDR3 is TGTGCCAGTAGTATTTCCGTTAGGGCCGCTGAAGCTTTCTTT. It yields the protein CASSISVRAAEAFF.

Concerning this clonotype itself: The conserved phenylalanine or tryptophan normally closing the CDR3 is absent here, so this likely arose from a read error. V and J are TRBV15 and TRBJ2-7; a possible D gene is TRBD2 (5 bases). V shed 2 bases and J shed 3 bases, with 11 bases lying between them. The CDR3 extends over 14 amino acids. Germline V gene data show CDR1 as LNHNV and CDR2 as YYDKDF (reference sequence). The CDR3 protein is CATSRKGVGYEQYL. The CDR3 coding sequence is TGTGCCACCAGCAGAAAGGGAGTAGGCTACGAGCAGTACCTC.

This sequence joins TRBV15 and TRBJ1-6; TRBD1 agrees at 7 bases. V shed 3 bases and J 10 bases; nucleotides not matched to a gene: 9. Per the germline V gene, CDR1 is LNHNV and CDR2 is YYDKDF (reference sequence). The CDR3 loop spans 15 amino acids. CDR3 DNA: TGTGCCACCAGCAGCGACAGGGCGGCGGGATCACCCCTCCACTTT. This translates into CATSSDRAAGSPLHF.

The chain joins TRBV9 to TRBJ1-2; no clear D. Deletions cut 3 bases from V and 7 bases from J, with 10 bases between. This CDR3 region has 12 residues. Germline V lookup: CDR1 SGDLS, CDR2 YYNGEE. The CDR3 sequence: CASSETGFGYTF. The CDR3 DNA sequence: TGTGCCAGCAGCGAGACGGGGTTTGGCTACACCTTC.

V usage is TRBV24-1 and J usage is TRBJ2-5; 9 nucleotides agree with TRBD1. The ends lost 3 bases at V and 3 bases at J; junction bases unmatched: 1. Per germline, CDR1 KGHDR and CDR2 SFDVKD. The CDR3 has 14 residues. CDR3 protein: CATSDRTGEETQYF. The CDR3 DNA is TGTGCCACCAGTGATCGGACAGGGGAAGAGACCCAGTACTTC.